A single sample gave rise to the 9 T cell receptor beta chains below, sequenced in a study of T cells in Graves' hyperthyroidism and ophthalmopathy. There were TCR beta CDR3 regions amplified from RNA transcripts. Researchers ran a first-round RT-PCR on the TCR CDR3 using the HTBI primer set. TCRdb called the multiplex PCR reads again in MiXCR, with one record for every CDR3 protein. The profile shows fewer than 500,000 distinct CDR3 sequences, about 15% of them singletons. The sequenced sample was blood. The receptors stem from a man aged 18 to 30 with Graves' ophthalmopathy.

This clonotype was observed at least ten times. The chain has TRBV6-2 or TRBV6-3 and TRBJ1-2; 8 bases fit TRBD1. Germline-derived CDR1 and CDR2 are MNHEY and SVGEGT. V gave up 5 bases and J gave up 4 bases; unmatched junction bases: 6. This CDR3 has 14 residues. Written as DNA, the CDR3 is TGTGCCAGCAGTCAAGGACAGGGATTCTATGGCTACACCTTC. Protein sequence: CASSQGQGFYGYTF.

The V and J genes are TRBV4-2 and TRBJ2-1; 11 bases match TRBD2. CDR3 length: 17 residues. The germline V gene encodes CDR1 LGHNA and CDR2 YNFKEQ. With V trimmed by 2 bases and J by 0 bases, 3 bases remained unmatched. DNA for the CDR3: TGTGCCAGCAGCCAAACTAGCGGGGGAAGCTCCTACAATGAGCAGTTCTTC. This encodes CASSQTSGGSSYNEQFF.

The chain employs TRBV6-5 and TRBJ2-7; D ambiguous. Trimming pared 2 bases from V and 1 base from J, leaving 9 bases between. The CDR3 runs 14 residues. Germline CDR1 reads MNHEY; CDR2 reads SVGAGI. The CDR3 nucleotides are TGTGCCAGCAGTTACGAGTCCCCATCCTACGAGCAGTACTTC. Its translation: CASSYESPSYEQYF.

The rearrangement links TRBV19 to TRBJ1-4; D gene uncertain. Germline loops: CDR1 LNHDA, CDR2 SQIVND (reference sequence). The CDR3 has 15 residues. V lost 7 bases and J lost 8, with 20 bases in between. CDR3 amino acids: CASMNFRSISEKLFF. The CDR3 bases are TGTGCCAGTATGAATTTCCGGTCCATAAGCGAAAAACTGTTTTTT.

The chain uses TRBV6-5 and TRBJ1-5, with TRBD1 as a possible D gene (5 bases). CDR3 size: 14 residues. Per the germline V gene, CDR1 is MNHEY and CDR2 is SVGAGI. V dropped 2 bases and J dropped 11 bases, with 16 bases sitting between them. For the CDR3, the DNA is TGTGCCAGCAGTTACACAGACAGCGCATATACCCAGCATTTT. The encoded protein is CASSYTDSAYTQHF.

V usage is TRBV3-1 and J usage is TRBJ2-1; perhaps TRBD2 as D (7 bases). V was cut by 3 bases and J by 0 bases, with 12 bases left in between. The germline V gene encodes CDR1 LGHDT and CDR2 YNNKEL (reference sequence). The CDR3 consists of 16 residues. CDR3 DNA: TGTGCCAGCAGCCATAGGGGGGGTAGCTCCTACAATGAGCAGTTCTTC. The encoded protein is CASSHRGGSSYNEQFF.

This clonotype was seen ten or more times. The chain uses TRBV6-5 and TRBJ2-2; D perhaps matches TRBD2 (6 bases). Germline CDR1 and CDR2: MNHEY and SVGAGI. The V end was cut by 0 bases, the J end by 1 base, with 12 bases between. The CDR3 spans 17 residues. The CDR3 DNA reads as TGTGCCAGCAGTTACTCGGTCGGGCGGGAGAACACCGGGGAGCTGTTTTTT. This codes for CASSYSVGRENTGELFF.

A few counts support this clonotype. The chain employs TRBV12-3 or TRBV12-4 and TRBJ1-1, with D maybe TRBD1 (6 bases). The CDR3 extends over 14 amino acids. V shed 6 bases and J shed 7 bases, with 18 bases lying between them. The CDR3, as DNA: TGTGCCAGCAGAGCCCCGGGGGGGGCCAGTGAAGCTTTCTTT. It translates to CASRAPGGASEAFF.

In its sample, this clonotype was seen a few times. A read error is possible here, since a much larger clone lies one base away. V usage is TRBV5-1 and J usage is TRBJ2-4, with D possibly being TRBD1 (6 bases). The CDR3 spans 13 residues. Germline loops: CDR1 SGHRS, CDR2 YFSETQ. The CDR3 sequence: CASSSLQGNIRYF. Written as DNA, the CDR3 is TGCGCCAGCAGCTCTTTACAGGGAAACATTCGGTACTTC.